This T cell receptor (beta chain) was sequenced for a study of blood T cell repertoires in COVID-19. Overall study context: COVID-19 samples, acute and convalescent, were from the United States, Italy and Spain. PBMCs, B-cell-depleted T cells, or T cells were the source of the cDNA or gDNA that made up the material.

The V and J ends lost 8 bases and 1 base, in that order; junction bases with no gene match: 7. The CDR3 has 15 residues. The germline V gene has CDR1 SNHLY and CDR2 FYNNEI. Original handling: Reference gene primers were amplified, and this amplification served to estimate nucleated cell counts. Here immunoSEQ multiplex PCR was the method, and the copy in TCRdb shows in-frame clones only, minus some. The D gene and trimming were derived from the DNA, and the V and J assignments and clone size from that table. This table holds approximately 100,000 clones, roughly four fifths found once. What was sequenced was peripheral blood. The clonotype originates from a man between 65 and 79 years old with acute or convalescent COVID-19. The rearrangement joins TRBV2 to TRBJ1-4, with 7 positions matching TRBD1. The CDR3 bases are TGTGCCAGCGCCCAGGGGGTTGGAACTAATGAAAAACTGTTTTTT. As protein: CASAQGVGTNEKLFF.